This T cell receptor beta chain comes out of a study of cytomegalovirus exposure and HLA in healthy donors. All donors participated as healthy donors of bone marrow. Trimming removed 0 bases from V and 2 bases from J, with 13 bases in between. This CDR3 spans 16 amino acids. Per germline, CDR1 SGHVS and CDR2 FQNEAQ. PCR amplification relied on 60 Vbeta primers (plus 13 Jbeta primers). How the authors handled the data: In a later analysis, approximately 80 million unique TCR beta chains included roughly 11 million shared by two or more donors. Clones were sequenced by immunoSEQ multiplex PCR, and TCRdb holds only the in-frame ones, with some missing. The V and J calls and clone size were taken over from that table, and D and trimming were inferred from the DNA. This sample has roughly 140,000 clones, with roughly 80% found just once.

The rearrangement joins TRBV7-8 to TRBJ1-2; D is perhaps TRBD1 (6 bases). The source is a woman aged 40-49 years in good health and CMV-seronegative. The sequenced material came from PBMCs. The CDR3 is CASSLAQQGPNYGYTF. For the CDR3, the DNA is TGTGCCAGCAGCTTAGCGCAACAGGGCCCAAACTATGGCTACACCTTC.